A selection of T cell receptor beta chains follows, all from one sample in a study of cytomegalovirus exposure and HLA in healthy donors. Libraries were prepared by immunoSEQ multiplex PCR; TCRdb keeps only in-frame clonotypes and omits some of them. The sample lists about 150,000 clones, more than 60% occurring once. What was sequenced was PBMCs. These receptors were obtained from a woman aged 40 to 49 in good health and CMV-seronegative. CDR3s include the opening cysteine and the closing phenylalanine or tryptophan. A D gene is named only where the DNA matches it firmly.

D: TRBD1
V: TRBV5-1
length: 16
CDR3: CASSSDRGVTNEKLFF

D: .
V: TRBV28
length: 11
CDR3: CASSPRAEAFF

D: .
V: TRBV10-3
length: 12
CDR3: CASEQGKRGYTF

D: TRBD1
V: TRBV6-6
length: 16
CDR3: CASSQPGQGTGNTIYF

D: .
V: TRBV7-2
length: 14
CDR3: CASSLESRDGTQYF

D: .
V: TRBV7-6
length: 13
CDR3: CASSAGPQETQYF

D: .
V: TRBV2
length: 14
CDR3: CASSDTGINYGYTF

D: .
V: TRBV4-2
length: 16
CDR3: CASSQDVEGVDPEAFF

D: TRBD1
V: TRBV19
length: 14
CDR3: CASSPGTGYQPQHF

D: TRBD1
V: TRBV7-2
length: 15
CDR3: CASSLVGQGYNEQFF

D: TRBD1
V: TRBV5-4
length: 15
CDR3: CASSFRDRDYNEQFF

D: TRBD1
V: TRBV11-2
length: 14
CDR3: CASSRIQGGNEQYF

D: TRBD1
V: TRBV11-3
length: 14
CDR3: CASSPGQGYTEAFF

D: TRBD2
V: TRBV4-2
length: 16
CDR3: CASSHGPGGRAGELFF

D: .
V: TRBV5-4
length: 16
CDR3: CASSIGVSTTNEKLFF

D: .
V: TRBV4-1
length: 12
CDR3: CASRGTLPEAFF

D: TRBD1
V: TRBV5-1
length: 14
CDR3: CASSPGQGSYEQYF

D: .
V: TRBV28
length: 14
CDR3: CASSLPGKGTEAFF

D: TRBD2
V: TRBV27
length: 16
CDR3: CASSSLTSERIGELFF

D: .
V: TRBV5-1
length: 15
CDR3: CASHSSVSSYNEQFF

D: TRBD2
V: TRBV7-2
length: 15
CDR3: CASSISSGGWETQYF

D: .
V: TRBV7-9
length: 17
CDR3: CASSPQGGNSGANVLTF

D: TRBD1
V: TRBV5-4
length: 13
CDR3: CASSSTGAYEQYF

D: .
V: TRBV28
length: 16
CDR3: CASSFREQGIMTEAFF

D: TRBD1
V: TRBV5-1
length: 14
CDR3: CASSPGQVEFSLHF

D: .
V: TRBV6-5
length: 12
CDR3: CASSYGTRELFF

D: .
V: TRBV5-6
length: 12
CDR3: CASSVPQETQYF

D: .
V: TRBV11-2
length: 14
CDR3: CASSLGLPPYEQYF

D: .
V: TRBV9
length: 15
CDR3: CASSVGGGGMQAQYF

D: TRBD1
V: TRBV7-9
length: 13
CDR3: CASSWDSLGEQYF

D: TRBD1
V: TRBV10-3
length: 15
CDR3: CAISAVGGADSGYTF

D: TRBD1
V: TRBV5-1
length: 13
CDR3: CANTDRANYGYTF

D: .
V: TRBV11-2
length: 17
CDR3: CASSSTGIISGANVLTF

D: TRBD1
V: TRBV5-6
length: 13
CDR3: CASRRTGTPEAFF

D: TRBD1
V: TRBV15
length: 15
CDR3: CATSRVTGGAETQYF

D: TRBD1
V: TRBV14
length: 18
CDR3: CASSRKLTGATSTDTQYF

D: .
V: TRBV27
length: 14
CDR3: CASSLNREGQPQHF